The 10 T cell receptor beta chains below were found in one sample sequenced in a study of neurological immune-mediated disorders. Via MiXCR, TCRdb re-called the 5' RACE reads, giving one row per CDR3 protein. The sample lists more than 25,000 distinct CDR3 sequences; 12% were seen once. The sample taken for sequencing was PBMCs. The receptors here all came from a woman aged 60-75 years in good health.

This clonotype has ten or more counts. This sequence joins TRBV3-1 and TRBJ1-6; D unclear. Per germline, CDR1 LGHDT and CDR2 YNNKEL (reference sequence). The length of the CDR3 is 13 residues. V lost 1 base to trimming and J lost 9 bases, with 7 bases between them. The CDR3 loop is CASSQARASPLHF. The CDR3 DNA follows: TGTGCCAGCAGCCAAGCCCGGGCTTCACCCCTCCACTTT. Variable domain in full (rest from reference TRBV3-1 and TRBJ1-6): DTAVSQTPKYLVTQMGNDKSIKCEQNLGHDTMYWYKQDSKKFLKIMFSYNNKELIINETVPNRFSPKSPDKAHLNLHINSLELGDSAVYFCASSQARASPLHFGNGTRLTVT.

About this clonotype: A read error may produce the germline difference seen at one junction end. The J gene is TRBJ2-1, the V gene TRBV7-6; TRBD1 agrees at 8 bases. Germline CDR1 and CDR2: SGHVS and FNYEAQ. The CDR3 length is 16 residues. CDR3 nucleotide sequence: TGTGCAAGCAGCGGACTGGGGACAGGTTCTCTCAATGAGCAGTTCTTC. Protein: CASSGLGTGSLNEQFF.

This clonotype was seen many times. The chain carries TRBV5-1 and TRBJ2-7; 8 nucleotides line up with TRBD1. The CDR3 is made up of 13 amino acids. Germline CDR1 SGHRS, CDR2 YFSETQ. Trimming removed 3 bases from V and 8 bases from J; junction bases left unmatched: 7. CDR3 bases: TGCGCCAGCAGCTCGGGACAGGTCGGTAAGCAGTACTTC. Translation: CASSSGQVGKQYF.

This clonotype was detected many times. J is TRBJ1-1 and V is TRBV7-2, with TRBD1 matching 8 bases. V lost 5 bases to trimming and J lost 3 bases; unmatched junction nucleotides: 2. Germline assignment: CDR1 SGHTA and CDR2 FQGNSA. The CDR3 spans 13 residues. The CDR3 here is CASSVQGDTEAFF. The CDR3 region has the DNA TGTGCCAGCAGCGTACAGGGGGACACTGAAGCTTTCTTT.

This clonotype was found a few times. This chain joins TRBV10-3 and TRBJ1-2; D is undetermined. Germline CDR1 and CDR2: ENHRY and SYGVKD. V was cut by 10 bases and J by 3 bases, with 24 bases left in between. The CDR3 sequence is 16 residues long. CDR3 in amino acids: CATGRVSPSPHYGYTF. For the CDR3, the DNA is TGTGCCACCGGCCGGGTTTCTCCGAGTCCCCACTATGGCTACACCTTC.

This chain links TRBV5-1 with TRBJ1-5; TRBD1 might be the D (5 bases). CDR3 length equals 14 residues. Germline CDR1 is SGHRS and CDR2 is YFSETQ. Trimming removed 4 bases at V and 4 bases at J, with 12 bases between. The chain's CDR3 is CASSMGPGNQPQHF. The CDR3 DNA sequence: TGCGCCAGCAGCATGGGGCCAGGTAATCAGCCCCAGCATTTT.

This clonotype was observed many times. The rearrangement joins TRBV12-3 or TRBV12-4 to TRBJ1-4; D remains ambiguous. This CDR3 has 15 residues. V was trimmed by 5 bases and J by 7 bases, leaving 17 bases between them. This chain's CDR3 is CASSPTGVVGEKLFF. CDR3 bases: TGTGCCAGCAGTCCAACCGGGGTCGTAGGTGAAAAACTGTTTTTT.

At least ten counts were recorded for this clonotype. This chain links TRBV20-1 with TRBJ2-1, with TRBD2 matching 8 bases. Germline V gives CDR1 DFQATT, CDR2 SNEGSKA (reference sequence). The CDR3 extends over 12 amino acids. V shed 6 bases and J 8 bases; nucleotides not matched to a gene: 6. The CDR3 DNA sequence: TGCAGTGCCACAGGACTAGCCGATGAGCAGTTCTTC. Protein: CSATGLADEQFF.

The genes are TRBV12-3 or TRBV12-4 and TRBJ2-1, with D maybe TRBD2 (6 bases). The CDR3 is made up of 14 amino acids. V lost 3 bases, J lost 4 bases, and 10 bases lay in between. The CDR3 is CASSLDGGYNEQFF. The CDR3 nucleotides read TGTGCCAGCAGTTTGGACGGAGGGTACAATGAGCAGTTCTTC.

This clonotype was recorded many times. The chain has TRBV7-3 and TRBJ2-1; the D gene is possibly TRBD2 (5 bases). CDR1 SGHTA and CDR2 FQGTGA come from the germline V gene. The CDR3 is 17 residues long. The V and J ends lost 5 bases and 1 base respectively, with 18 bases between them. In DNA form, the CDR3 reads TGTGCCAGCAGCCCTGGGCCGGGATACGAGTCCTACAATGAGCAGTTCTTC. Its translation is CASSPGPGYESYNEQFF. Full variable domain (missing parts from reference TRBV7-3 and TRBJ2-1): GAGVSQTPSNKVTEKGKYVELRCDPISGHTALYWYRQSLGQGPEFLIYFQGTGAADDSGLPNDRFFAVRPEGSVSTLKIQRTERGDSAVYLCASSPGPGYESYNEQFFGPGTRLTVL.